This T cell receptor beta chain was sequenced in a study of regulatory T cells in long-lasting Graves disease. Study-level background: Graves' patients with a new diagnosis had received antithyroid drugs under 3 months.

Findings and limits, study-wide: No thyroid tissue was studied; the work used peripheral blood only. Persistent patients had a count of shared public clonotypes (under 3,000) that exceeded that of new patients (approximately 1,000).

Time point indicated: newly diagnosed GD, antithyroid drugs for less than 3 months. Isolated PBMC RNA provided the starting material for the TCR library. Germline CDR1 and CDR2: SGHKS and YYEKEE (reference sequence). CDR3 length: 14 amino acids. V was trimmed by 4 bases and J by 1 base, leaving 9 bases between them. In its sample, this clonotype was seen a few times. The antigen remains undetermined. With iRepertoire HTBI primers and Arm-PCR of CDR3 regions, TCR beta libraries were built. TCRdb processed the multiplex PCR reads anew with MiXCR; each CDR3 protein has one entry. Seen here are some 410,000 distinct CDR3 sequences, approximately 16% observed once, and the top ten hold about 11%. These sequences were also reported in another study, on T cells in Graves' hyperthyroidism and ophthalmopathy. This second report adds: Before onset, by a median of around six months, the model predicted ophthalmopathy.

This chain connects TRBV5-5 to TRBJ1-5; D possibly corresponds to TRBD1 (6 bases). This receptor was obtained from a woman in her thirties with Graves disease. Specimen: peripheral blood mononuclear cells (PBMCs), collected at new diagnosis, from a patient treated with antithyroid drugs. The CDR3 DNA reads TGTGCCAGCAGCGAAGACAGGAGCAATCAGCCCCAGCATTTT. This encodes CASSEDRSNQPQHF.